Listed here are 29 T cell receptor beta chains from one sample, sequenced in a study of OX40 agonist ivuxolimab in advanced cancers. Produced via immunoSEQ multiplex PCR; TCRdb's table is partial and in-frame only. Of some 25,000 clones in the sample, roughly 75% were seen once. The specimen comprised CD4+ or CD8+ T cells sorted from blood, sampled in a trial of the OX40 agonist ivuxolimab. These receptor sequences come from an adult with an advanced solid tumor such as melanoma, head and neck, liver or kidney cancer.

V usage is TRBV28 and J usage is TRBJ1-6, with a weak D call TRBD1 (6 bases). The CDR3 length is 13 residues. The V gene's germline CDR1 is MDHEN and CDR2 SYDVKM. Trimming shortened V by 5 bases and J by 9 bases, and 11 bases separated the two germline ends. The CDR3 protein is CASSLGGPSPLHF. CDR3 DNA sequence: TGTGCCAGCAGTCTCGGGGGCCCTTCACCCCTCCACTTT.

This clone showed up just once. V and J are TRBV11-1 and TRBJ1-1; D may be TRBD1 (6 bases). CDR3 size: 16 residues. Germline V gives CDR1 SGHAT, CDR2 FQDESV (reference sequence). V was trimmed by 5 bases and J by 5 bases, leaving 21 bases between them. CDR3 nucleotide sequence: TGTGCCAGCAGCCCGGGACTGGGTGGGGGCCTGACTGAAGCTTTCTTT. Translating it yields CASSPGLGGGLTEAFF.

V and J are TRBV27 and TRBJ1-2; 7 nucleotides align to TRBD1. The V gene's germline CDR1 is MNHEY and CDR2 SMNVEV (reference sequence). The CDR3 sequence is 14 residues long. With V trimmed by 6 bases and J by 4 bases, 8 bases remained unmatched. For the CDR3, the DNA is TGTGCCAGCAGCCCCGACAGGGTTGCCTATGGCTACACCTTC. It translates to CASSPDRVAYGYTF.

By share of the sample, this clone is medium-sized. The V and J genes are TRBV7-3 and TRBJ1-5; TRBD1 might be the D (5 bases). V lost 4 bases and J lost 6, with 16 bases in between. The CDR3 has 15 amino acids. Per germline, CDR1 SGHTA and CDR2 FQGTGA. The CDR3 is CASSSREPQVQPQHF. The CDR3 nucleotides read TGTGCCAGCAGCTCCAGGGAACCCCAAGTTCAGCCCCAGCATTTT.

Written as DNA, the CDR3 is TGTGCCAGCAGCGACGACAGGGGGCTTTCCTACGAGCAGTACTTC. The encoded protein is CASSDDRGLSYEQYF. J is TRBJ2-7 and V is TRBV7-8; 10 bases align to TRBD1. CDR3 length equals 15 residues. J lost 1 base, V lost 5 bases, and 5 bases had no gene match. Germline V lookup: CDR1 SGHVS, CDR2 FQNEAQ.

The chain is built from TRBV2 and TRBJ1-1; tentatively, D is TRBD1 (5 bases). The length of the CDR3 is 12 residues. Germline assignment: CDR1 SNHLY and CDR2 FYNNEI. Between the trimmed V and J ends, which lost 7 bases and 4 bases, there was a span of 10 bases. In nucleotides, the CDR3 is TGTGCCAGCAAGGGGTCGGCCACTGAAGCTTTCTTT. Its translation is CASKGSATEAFF.

The J gene is TRBJ2-2, the V gene TRBV11-2; 10 bases are shared with TRBD1. CDR1 and CDR2 from the germline V gene are SGHAT and FQNNGV. The CDR3 totals 18 residues. V dropped 5 bases and J dropped 3; count of bases not matched to a gene: 12. The CDR3 bases are TGTGCCAGCAGCCCTCTCGGGGGACAGGGGAGGGACACCGGGGAGCTGTTTTTT. This encodes CASSPLGGQGRDTGELFF.

The chain employs TRBV28 and TRBJ2-1, with 8 bases aligning to TRBD1. CDR1 is MDHEN, CDR2 SYDVKM, per germline. The CDR3 sequence is 20 residues long. Losses at the gene ends were 7 bases for V and 0 bases for J; bases not matched to a gene: 20. The CDR3 protein is CASIGNLPGQDRSSYNEQFF. In DNA form, the CDR3 reads TGTGCCAGCATCGGTAATCTCCCGGGACAGGACCGGAGCTCCTACAATGAGCAGTTCTTC.

This clone has only a few counts. The chain uses TRBV5-1 and TRBJ2-1; tentatively, D is TRBD2 (5 bases). This CDR3 spans 14 amino acids. CDR1 and CDR2 (germline): SGHRS, YFSETQ. The germline V and J ends were trimmed by 6 bases and 4 bases, with 14 bases remaining between them. In nucleotides, the CDR3 is TGCGCCAGCACCTCCCGGAGCGGTTACAATGAGCAGTTCTTC. Its protein is CASTSRSGYNEQFF.

In its sample, this clone was seen once. The chain is built from TRBV7-2 and TRBJ2-5, with D possibly matching TRBD2 (7 bases). The DNA end favors TRBJ2-7, so the J call may be wrong. Germline CDR1 reads SGHTA; CDR2 reads FQGNSA. CDR3 length: 14 residues. The CDR3 spells CASSLRRGRNEQYF. The CDR3 DNA reads TGTGCCAGCAGCTTAAGGCGGGGGCGGAACGAGCAGTACTTC.

This clone has a handful of counts. This chain joins TRBV2 and TRBJ1-5, with a possible D match to TRBD1 (5 bases). Germline CDR1 and CDR2: SNHLY and FYNNEI. V lost 5 bases, J lost 5 bases, and 7 bases lay in between. CDR3 length: 12 residues. This CDR3 is CASSFRDQPQHF. The CDR3 coding sequence is TGTGCCAGCAGTTTCAGGGATCAGCCCCAGCATTTT. Full variable domain (missing parts from reference TRBV2 and TRBJ1-5): EPEVTQTPSHQVTQMGQEVILRCVPISNHLYFYWYRQILGQKVEFLVSFYNNEISEKSEIFDDQFSVERPDGSNFTLKIRSTKLEDSAMYFCASSFRDQPQHFGDGTRLSIL.

The CDR3 DNA reads TGTGCCAGCAGCCAAGACAGCGGAGCCGCAGATACGCAGTATTTT. This encodes CASSQDSGAADTQYF. The rearrangement joins TRBV4-2 to TRBJ2-3, with a weak D call TRBD2 (5 bases). The CDR3 consists of 15 residues. Trimming cost V 0 bases and J 4 bases, with 11 bases left between them. Germline lookup yields CDR1 LGHNA and CDR2 YNFKEQ.

This clone was picked up one time. The genes are TRBV30 and TRBJ2-7; 9 nucleotides align to TRBD1. Germline trimming cut 3 bases from V and 7 bases from J; bases unmatched to any gene: 10. The CDR3 is 14 amino acids. From germline, CDR1 is GTSNPN and CDR2 SVGIG (reference sequence). The CDR3 region is CAWRGQGQRREQYF. CDR3 nucleotide sequence: TGTGCCTGGAGGGGACAGGGCCAACGGAGAGAGCAGTACTTC.

This chain's CDR3 is CASSQGQTLYGYTF. The CDR3, as DNA: TGTGCCAGCAGCCAGGGACAGACCCTCTATGGCTACACCTTC. The V call is TRBV7-2, the J call TRBJ1-2; the match to TRBD1 covers 7 bases. The V and J ends lost 5 bases and 4 bases, in that order; junction bases with no gene match: 7. CDR1 and CDR2 from the germline V gene are SGHTA and FQGNSA. This CDR3 comprises 14 residues.

The V call is TRBV27, the J call TRBJ1-1; D is unclear. Germline lookup yields CDR1 MNHEY and CDR2 SMNVEV (reference sequence). V lost 8 bases to trimming and J lost 1 base, with 11 bases between them. The CDR3 consists of 13 residues. Written as DNA, the CDR3 is TGTGCCAGCTTTTCTCTATCGAACACTGAAGCTTTCTTT. It specifies CASFSLSNTEAFF.

This chain joins TRBV6-5 and TRBJ1-1; tentative D call: TRBD1 (6 bases). CDR3 length: 15 residues. With 6 bases removed from V and 3 bases from J, the gap between germline ends came to 17 bases. The V gene's germline CDR1 is MNHEY and CDR2 SVGAGI. The CDR3 bases are TGTGCCAGCAGAACTCGGGGGGCGCATGACACTGAAGCTTTCTTT. This sequence encodes CASRTRGAHDTEAFF.

The chain is built from TRBV5-4 and TRBJ2-5, with D perhaps matching TRBD1 or TRBD2 (7 bases each). V dropped 4 bases and J dropped 5 bases, with 12 bases sitting between them. This CDR3 has 13 amino acids. Germline lookup yields CDR1 SGHNT and CDR2 YYREEE (reference sequence). The CDR3 coding sequence is TGTGCCAGCAGCCGCAGGGGGGGCGAGACCCAGTACTTC. Protein product: CASSRRGGETQYF.

The table lists this clone with a few counts. The chain carries TRBV4-1 and TRBJ2-7; possible D gene TRBD1, 5 bases. Germline CDR1 and CDR2: MGHRA and YSYEKL. V lost 0 bases and J lost 6, with 15 bases in between. The CDR3 contains 15 residues. The DNA of the CDR3 is TGCGCCAGCAGCCAAGATCCAGCAGGGCGTACCGAGCAGTACTTC. Translating it yields CASSQDPAGRTEQYF.

The chain has TRBV7-9 and TRBJ1-6, with D possibly being TRBD1 (5 bases). Per germline, CDR1 SEHNR and CDR2 FQNEAQ (reference sequence). CDR3 length: 14 residues. Trimming shortened V by 3 bases and J by 10 bases, and 13 bases separated the two germline ends. The CDR3 bases are TGTGCCAGCAGCTTTCACAGGACGCGATCACCCCTCCACTTT. Translating gives CASSFHRTRSPLHF.

The rearrangement uses TRBV19 and TRBJ2-3; possible D gene TRBD1, 5 bases. The CDR3 length is 14 residues. V was cut by 2 bases and J by 5 bases, with 11 bases left in between. CDR1 is LNHDA, CDR2 SQIVND, per germline (reference sequence). Here the CDR3 DNA reads TGTGCCAGTAGTATAAAGACAGCGAAAGATACGCAGTATTTT. This sequence encodes CASSIKTAKDTQYF.

This sequence joins TRBV6-6 and TRBJ1-6; tentative D call: TRBD1 (5 bases). This CDR3 comprises 12 residues. Deletions cut 5 bases from V and 9 bases from J, with 8 bases between. Germline V gene data show CDR1 as MNHNY and CDR2 as SVGAGI (reference sequence). In DNA, the CDR3 is TGTGCCAGCAGTCCCGACAGTTCACCCCTCCACTTT. Its protein is CASSPDSSPLHF.

This clone was seen once. The chain couples TRBV2 to TRBJ2-1; 8 bases agree with TRBD2. The CDR3 length is 16 residues. CDR1 and CDR2 from the germline V gene are SNHLY and FYNNEI. With 2 bases clipped from V and 1 base from J, the junction kept 4 bases outside the gene matches. In DNA form, the CDR3 reads TGTGCCAGCAGTGAATCGAGCGGGGGTTCCTACAATGAGCAGTTCTTC. This gives the protein CASSESSGGSYNEQFF.

DNA of the CDR3: TGCGCCAGCAGCCAAGCAGGGATACCCTACAATGAGCAGTTCTTC. Its translation: CASSQAGIPYNEQFF. The chain uses TRBV4-1 and TRBJ2-1; D perhaps matches TRBD1 (5 bases). Trimming took 1 base from V and 2 from J, leaving 9 bases between them. In germline, CDR1 is MGHRA, CDR2 YSYEKL. This CDR3 region has 15 residues.

J is TRBJ2-1 and V is TRBV7-3; TRBD1 aligns across 7 bases. The junction had 6 bases not matched to a gene; V was cut back by 4 bases and J by 6 bases. The CDR3 totals 14 residues. Per germline, CDR1 SGHTA and CDR2 FQGTGA. The CDR3 region is CASSSSTGSNEQFF. Here the CDR3 DNA reads TGTGCCAGCAGCTCCTCGACAGGGTCCAATGAGCAGTTCTTC.

This clone was counted once. The chain combines TRBV10-3 with TRBJ1-3; D not resolved. Germline values: CDR1 ENHRY, CDR2 SYGVKD. The CDR3 extends over 15 amino acids. V was clipped by 3 bases and J by 3 bases, with 12 bases between them. CDR3 nucleotides: TGTGCCATCAGTGAAAGGGCCGGGGTTGGAAACACCATATATTTT. As protein: CAISERAGVGNTIYF.

The J gene is TRBJ1-1, the V gene TRBV7-8; unclear D gene. CDR3 length: 15 residues. V gave up 2 bases and J gave up 0 bases, with 10 bases separating them. Germline lookup yields CDR1 SGHVS and CDR2 FQNEAQ. In DNA, the CDR3 is TGTGCCAGCAGCTTAACTGGGCGGCTGAACACTGAAGCTTTCTTT. It translates to CASSLTGRLNTEAFF.

The chain joins TRBV7-2 to TRBJ1-5; D uncertain. The germline V gene has CDR1 SGHTA and CDR2 FQGNSA. V dropped 5 bases and J dropped 0 bases, with 8 bases sitting between them. This CDR3 region has 14 residues. CDR3 in DNA: TGTGCCAGCAGCCCGACGGATAGCAATCAGCCCCAGCATTTT. This gives the protein CASSPTDSNQPQHF.

For this clone: A read error may account for a junction end that differs from germline. The chain is built from TRBV7-7 and TRBJ1-2, with a weak D call TRBD1 (5 bases). Per germline, CDR1 SSHAT and CDR2 FNYEAQ (reference sequence). The CDR3 contains 14 residues. CDR3 protein: CASSLVEGYYGYTF. For the CDR3, the DNA is TGTGCTAGCAGCTTAGTGGAGGGGTACTATGGCTACACCTTC.

This sequence joins TRBV29-1 and TRBJ2-3; 10 bases map to TRBD1. Germline CDR1 reads SQVTM; CDR2 reads ANQGSEA. The CDR3 covers 13 residues. The V and J ends lost 7 bases and 6 bases, in that order; junction bases with no gene match: 7. The CDR3 DNA reads TGCAGCGGGCGACAGGGGGCGAGGGATACGCAGTATTTT. The encoded protein is CSGRQGARDTQYF.